This T cell receptor beta chain was identified during a study of blood T cells in healthy people across ages. Whole-study findings and limits: Total diversity from one million sequenced T cells was likely underestimated. Both naive CD4+ cell counts and diversity were greater in long-lived donors than in aged donors.

The CDR3 is 15 residues long. The junction had 8 bases not matched to a gene; V was cut back by 6 bases and J by 4 bases. Germline V gene data show CDR1 as MNHEY and CDR2 as SVGEGT. In regard to this clonotype: Its matching antigen is unknown.

Primers used in a second PCR of roughly 6 to 12 cycles were a sample-barcoded 5' primer and a J-beta primer mix. Each cDNA was tagged by a template-switch adaptor containing 12 random nucleotides. Every individual sample yielded 2.5 million or more paired-end reads (each containing CDR3). From the 5' RACE reads, TCRdb called clonotypes with MiXCR, one entry per CDR3 protein. The sample shows roughly 700,000 distinct CDR3 sequences, approximately 50% of them seen only once. The sample comprised blood. The clonotype originates from a woman aged 55-70 years in good health. The rearrangement uses TRBV6-2 or TRBV6-3 and TRBJ2-1, with 8 bases that match TRBD1. In DNA, the CDR3 is TGTGCCAGCAGCTACAGGGGGACCAAATACAATGAGCAGTTCTTC. It encodes CASSYRGTKYNEQFF.